Sequencing of this T cell receptor (beta chain) was carried out in a study of blood T cell repertoires in COVID-19 (TCRdb year 2020). The study in broad terms: Collaborator samples came from the United States, Italy and Spain and covered acute and convalescent phases of COVID-19. The material from the prospective study consisted of cDNA or gDNA derived from T cells, B-cell-depleted T cells, or PBMCs. Nearly every sample came with metadata listing a de-identified subject ID, COVID-19 status, age in years and sex. The repertoires were released in a freely available public database intended as a resource for research on the immune response to SARS-CoV-2. The dataset comprised deeply sampled blood TCRbeta repertoires from subjects exposed to, actively infected with, or recovered from COVID-19. The samples were drawn from two sources: the first 160 participants of the ongoing ImmuneRACE study, and 1,200 or so subjects contributed by 6 global collaborators. HLA class I and class II types, where available, came from metadata supplied by the sample provider rather than from assay-based typing.

Points on this clone: Its antigen remains undetermined. It has no much larger one-base neighbor in the sample; base qualities were not kept.

V gives up 5 bases and J gives up 1 base, and the segment between their germline ends measures 12 bases. The CDR3 numbers 15 residues from cysteine through phenylalanine. Only the CDR3 portion is preserved as DNA: 45 bases, with reading frame beginning at the first base. Via the germline V gene, CDR1 is SGHVS and CDR2 FQNEAQ. The immunoSEQ Assay, a bias-controlled multiplex PCR, was used to amplify TCRbeta CDR3 regions from genomic DNA. As for how the authors treated the data: Within the assay, amplification of reference gene primers was used to estimate how many nucleated cells each sample contained. Sequence reads were collapsed and filtered to measure the absolute abundance of every unique TCRbeta CDR3 rearrangement. For each sample, productive Simpson clonality was calculated as the square root of Simpson's diversity index over productive rearrangements. TCRdb carries this immuneACCESS record with in-frame sequences only. Its versions omit some clonotypes, under half of them owing to an unresolved V gene in the studies checked, with the rest unexplained. Clone size and the V and J calls come from that table; the DNA yielded D and trimming. This sample is represented by about 170,000 clones; roughly 88% of them were singletons. Together, the top ten hold 6.5% to 7.5% of the sample.

The paper's findings and limits, for the study overall: How much clinical and demographic metadata was included differed by source and by participant, and the metadata was provided uncurated.

One collaborating source in Seattle enrolled patients during active infection and followed them longitudinally through the course of disease. Collaborating institutions collected whole blood in K2EDTA tubes following their own protocols. For TCRbeta analysis, collaborators shipped samples in one of three forms: frozen whole blood, isolated PBMCs, or DNA extracted from either of those sample types. This chain is built from TRBV7-8 and TRBJ2-4; possibly the D gene is TRBD2, per 6 matching bases. This clonotype originated in a man older than 75 with COVID-19, enrolled during active disease. Sequencing was carried out using peripheral blood. Here is the DNA: TGTGCCAGCAGCCCCCCGGGACTTGCCAAAAACATTCAGTACTTC. Translation gives CASSPPGLAKNIQYF.